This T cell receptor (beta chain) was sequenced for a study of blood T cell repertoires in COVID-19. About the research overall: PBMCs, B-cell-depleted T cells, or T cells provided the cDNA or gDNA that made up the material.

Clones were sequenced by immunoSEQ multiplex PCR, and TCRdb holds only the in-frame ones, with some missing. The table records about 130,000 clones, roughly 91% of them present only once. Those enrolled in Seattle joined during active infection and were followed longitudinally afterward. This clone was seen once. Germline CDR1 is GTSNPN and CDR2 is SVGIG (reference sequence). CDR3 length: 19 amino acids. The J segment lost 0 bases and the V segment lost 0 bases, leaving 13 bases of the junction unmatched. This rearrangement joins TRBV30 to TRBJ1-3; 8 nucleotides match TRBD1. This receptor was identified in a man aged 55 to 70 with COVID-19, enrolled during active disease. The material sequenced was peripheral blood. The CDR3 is CAWSVYRGTFSSSGNTIYF. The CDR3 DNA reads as TGTGCCTGGAGTGTATACAGGGGGACTTTCTCGAGCTCTGGAAACACCATATATTTT.